These 9 T cell receptor beta chains came from one sample sequenced in a study of blood T cells in healthy people across ages (dated by TCRdb to 2013 to 2016). The library was prepared using 5' RACE. Sequencing relied on an Illumina HiSeq 2500. A second PCR of roughly 7 to 11 cycles was performed with a sample-barcoded 5' primer and a J-beta primer mix. The raw public data were reprocessed by TCRdb itself: fastp quality trimming at Q25, MiXCR clonotype calling, in-frame beta chains only. CDR3 protein sequences are deduplicated, and each keeps its most common genes and DNA. The sample records hundreds of thousands of distinct CDR3 sequences, around 38% of which are singletons. 25% to 35% of the sample is taken by the ten largest. The sequencing input was blood. The receptors derive from a man older than 75 in good health.

This clonotype was counted between two and nine times. This chain connects TRBV5-1 to TRBJ2-5; maybe TRBD2 (7 bases). V was trimmed by 4 bases and J by 2 bases, leaving 21 bases between them. This CDR3 spans 17 amino acids. Germline lookup yields CDR1 SGHRS and CDR2 YFSETQ. The DNA of the CDR3 is TGCGCCAGCAGCCCACTAGGGGGGGGGGCACCTCAAGAGACCCAGTACTTC. Its translation: CASSPLGGGAPQETQYF.

The V call is TRBV11-2, the J call TRBJ2-3; D is possibly TRBD1 or TRBD2 (6 bases each). Germline V CDR1 and CDR2: SGHAT, FQNNGV. V was clipped by 6 bases and J by 0 bases, with 13 bases between them. CDR3 length: 15 amino acids. The CDR3 spells CASRKPGASTDTQYF. CDR3 nucleotides: TGTGCCAGCAGGAAACCGGGGGCCAGCACAGATACGCAGTATTTT.

The chain uses TRBV14 and TRBJ2-1, with 8 nucleotides matching TRBD2. The junction had 11 bases not matched to a gene; V was cut back by 4 bases and J by 9 bases. CDR1 SGHDN and CDR2 FVKESK come from the germline V gene. The CDR3 loop spans 15 amino acids. DNA of the CDR3: TGTGCCAGCAGCCCTTCAGCGGGAGTGGTAGGTGAGCAGTTCTTC. Translated: CASSPSAGVVGEQFF. The full variable domain, with the rest looked up from reference TRBV14 and TRBJ2-1, is EAGVTQFPSHSVIEKGQTVTLRCDPISGHDNLYWYRRVMGKEIKFLLHFVKESKQDESGMPNNRFLAERTGGTYSTLKVQPAELEDSGVYFCASSPSAGVVGEQFFGPGTRLTVL.

The chain recombines TRBV20-1 with TRBJ2-5; 7 bases map to TRBD1. The last part of the DNA fits TRBJ2-7 better; the J call may be wrong. The CDR3 is made up of 13 amino acids. The germline V gene has CDR1 DFQATT and CDR2 SNEGSKA (reference sequence). The CDR3 protein is CSAGGDRVSEQYF. The CDR3 nucleotides read TGCAGTGCTGGGGGCGACAGGGTAAGCGAGCAGTACTTC.

The chain employs TRBV11-2 and TRBJ2-5; 10 nucleotides align to TRBD2. The CDR3 is made up of 14 amino acids. CDR1 and CDR2 from the germline V gene are SGHAT and FQNNGV. The V segment lost 6 bases and the J segment 2 bases; nucleotides outside the gene matches: 3. CDR3 protein: CASRNSGGQETQYF. CDR3 DNA: TGTGCCAGCAGAAATAGCGGGGGGCAAGAGACCCAGTACTTC.

This clonotype has a count of ten or more. The chain joins TRBV4-3 to TRBJ2-1; 9 bases match TRBD2. V shed 1 base and J 10 bases; nucleotides not matched to a gene: 11. CDR3 length: 16 amino acids. Germline assignment: CDR1 LGHNA and CDR2 YSLEER. The DNA for the CDR3 is TGCGCCAGCAGCCAAGGGTCTGGCGGGAGGGCACAGGAGCAGTTCTTC. It translates to CASSQGSGGRAQEQFF.

This clonotype has more than one count but fewer than ten. The chain recombines TRBV4-2 with TRBJ2-1, with TRBD2 identical over 9 bases. Germline CDR1 and CDR2: LGHNA and YNFKEQ. This CDR3 region has 14 residues. Trimming cost V 4 bases and J 5 bases; bases outside gene matches: 3. The CDR3 spells CASSLSGGNNEQFF. CDR3 nucleotide sequence: TGTGCCAGCAGCCTTAGCGGGGGCAACAATGAGCAGTTCTTC.

The chain uses TRBV29-1 and TRBJ2-3; 11 nucleotides agree with TRBD2. After removal of 5 bases from V and 7 bases from J, the junction contained 8 bases not matched to a gene. The V gene's germline CDR1 is SQVTM and CDR2 ANQGSEA. The length of the CDR3 is 14 residues. As DNA, the CDR3 is TGCAGCGTTATGGATAGCGGGGGGGAAAATACGCAGTATTTT. Translation: CSVMDSGGENTQYF.

In its sample, this clonotype was seen a few times. The rearrangement links TRBV4-1 to TRBJ2-7; 7 bases fit TRBD1. This CDR3 comprises 14 residues. Looked up from germline, CDR1 is MGHRA and CDR2 is YSYEKL. Trimming at V came to 4 bases and at J to 3 bases, leaving 6 bases not matched to a gene. CDR3 DNA: TGCGCCAGCAGCCCCGGACAGGCCAACTACGAGCAGTACTTC. It specifies CASSPGQANYEQYF.